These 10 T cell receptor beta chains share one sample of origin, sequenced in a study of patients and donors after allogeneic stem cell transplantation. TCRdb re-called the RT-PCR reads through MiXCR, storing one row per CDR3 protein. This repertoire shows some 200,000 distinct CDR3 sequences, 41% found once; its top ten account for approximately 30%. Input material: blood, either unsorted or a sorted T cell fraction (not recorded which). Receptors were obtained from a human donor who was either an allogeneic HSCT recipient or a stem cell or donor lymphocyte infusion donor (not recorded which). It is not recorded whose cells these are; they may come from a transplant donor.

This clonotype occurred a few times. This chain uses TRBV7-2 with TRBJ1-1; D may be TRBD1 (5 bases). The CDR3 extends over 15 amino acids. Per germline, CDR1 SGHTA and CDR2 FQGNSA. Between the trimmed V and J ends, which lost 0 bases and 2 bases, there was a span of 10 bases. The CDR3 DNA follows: TGTGCCAGCAGCTTAGCGCACGGGGGTAACACTGAAGCTTTCTTT. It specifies CASSLAHGGNTEAFF.

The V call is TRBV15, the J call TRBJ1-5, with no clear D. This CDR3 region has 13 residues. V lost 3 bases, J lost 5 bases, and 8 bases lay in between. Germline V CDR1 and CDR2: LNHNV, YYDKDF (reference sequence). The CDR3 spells CATSSSRYQPQHF. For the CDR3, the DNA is TGTGCCACCAGCAGCAGTCGATATCAGCCCCAGCATTTT.

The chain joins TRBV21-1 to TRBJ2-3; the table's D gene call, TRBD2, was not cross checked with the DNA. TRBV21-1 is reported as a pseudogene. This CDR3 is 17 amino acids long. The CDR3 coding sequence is TGTGCCAGCAGCAAAGATGTATGCCTAGCGGGAGTAAATACGCAGTATTTT. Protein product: CASSKDVCLAGVNTQYF.

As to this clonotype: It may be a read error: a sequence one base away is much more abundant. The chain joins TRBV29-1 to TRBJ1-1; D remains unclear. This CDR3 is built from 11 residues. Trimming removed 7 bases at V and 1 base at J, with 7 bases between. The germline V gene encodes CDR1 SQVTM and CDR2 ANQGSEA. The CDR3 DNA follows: TGCAGCGCCCCGGGGAACACTGAAGCTTTCTTT. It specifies CSAPGNTEAFF.

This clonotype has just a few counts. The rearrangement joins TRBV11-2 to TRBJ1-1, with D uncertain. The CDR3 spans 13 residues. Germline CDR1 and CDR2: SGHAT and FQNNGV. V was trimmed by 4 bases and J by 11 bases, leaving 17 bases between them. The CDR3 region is CASSSQRRPWAFF. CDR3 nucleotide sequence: TGTGCCAGCAGCTCTCAGAGAAGGCCGTGGGCTTTCTTT.

The CDR3 coding sequence is TGTGCCAGCAGCTCGCCCCCTGGCGGGACCAACACCGGGGAGCTGTTTTTT. Its protein is CASSSPPGGTNTGELFF. V usage is TRBV7-2 and J usage is TRBJ2-2; possibly TRBD2 for D (6 bases). V was cut by 4 bases and J by 2 bases, with 17 bases left in between. CDR1 SGHTA and CDR2 FQGNSA come from the germline V gene. The CDR3 runs 17 residues.

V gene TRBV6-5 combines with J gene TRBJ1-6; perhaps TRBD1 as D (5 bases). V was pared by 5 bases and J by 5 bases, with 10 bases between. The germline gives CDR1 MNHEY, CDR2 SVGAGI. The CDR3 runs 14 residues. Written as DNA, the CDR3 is TGTGCCAGCAGTCCCAGGGTTAATAATTCACCCCTCCACTTT. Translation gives CASSPRVNNSPLHF.

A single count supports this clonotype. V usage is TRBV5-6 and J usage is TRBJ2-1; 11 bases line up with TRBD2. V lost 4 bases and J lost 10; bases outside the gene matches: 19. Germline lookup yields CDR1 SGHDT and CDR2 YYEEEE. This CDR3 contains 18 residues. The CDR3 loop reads CASSIRTSGSYLAQEQFF. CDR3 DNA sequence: TGTGCCAGCAGCATTCGGACTAGCGGGTCCTACCTGGCCCAGGAGCAGTTCTTC.

The DNA for the CDR3 is TGTGCCAGCAGCCGGGCAGGGCTCTATGGCTACACCTTC. It translates to CASSRAGLYGYTF. The chain couples TRBV3-2 to TRBJ1-2; TRBD1, the table's D call, was not compared with the DNA. TRBV3-2 is a documented pseudogene. CDR3 length: 13 residues.

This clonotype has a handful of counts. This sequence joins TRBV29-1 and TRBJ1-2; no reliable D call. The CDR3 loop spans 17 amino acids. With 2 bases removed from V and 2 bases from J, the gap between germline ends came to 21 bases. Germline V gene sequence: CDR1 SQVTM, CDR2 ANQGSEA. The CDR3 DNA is TGCAGCGTTGAAATCATCGTCGGTGCAGGAACGAACTATGGCTACACCTTC. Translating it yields CSVEIIVGAGTNYGYTF.